This T cell receptor beta chain was found in a study of siplizumab effects on memory and regulatory T cells. In germline, CDR1 is SGHDT, CDR2 YYEEEE. The ends were cut back, 3 bases at V and 6 bases at J, with 12 bases in the middle. The CDR3 contains 13 residues. TCRdb's copy holds only in-frame clones and misses some; the assay was immunoSEQ multiplex PCR. The data show some 6,000 clones, 60% to 70% seen once. The V and J genes are TRBV5-6 and TRBJ1-1; D perhaps matches TRBD1 (6 bases). This clonotype originated in a human donor in good health. The material sequenced was effector memory CD8+ T cells sorted from blood. Subset of the sample: unstimulated CD8+ effector memory T cells. The CDR3 nucleotides read TGTGCCAGCAGCTCCCGAGGGGGATCTGAAGCTTTCTTT. As protein: CASSSRGGSEAFF.